A single sample gave rise to the 8 T cell receptor beta chains below, sequenced in a study of control samples from healthy donors and cancer patients. This table comes from immunoSEQ multiplex PCR, and its TCRdb copy is limited to in-frame clones, with some not included. The repertoire consists of about 42,000 clones, with around four fifths occurring once and the leading ten covering 47%. Sample: blood. All receptors derive from a man in his sixties in good health.

This chain links TRBV11-2 with TRBJ1-1; D is undetermined. The CDR3 totals 16 residues. Germline loops: CDR1 SGHAT, CDR2 FQNNGV. The V gene lost 1 base and the J gene lost 6 bases, with 18 bases spanning the gap. The CDR3 DNA sequence: TGTGCCAGCAGCTTAGCCTTCCTCGCACGGACCCCTGAAGCTTTCTTT. It specifies CASSLAFLARTPEAFF.

The chain is built from TRBV3-1 (or the pseudogene TRBV3-2) and TRBJ2-6, with TRBD1 as a possible D gene (6 bases). This CDR3 is built from 17 residues. V lost 6 bases and J lost 2, with 17 bases in between. From germline, CDR1 is LGHDT and CDR2 YNNKEL (reference sequence). The CDR3 reads CASRRTDKPAGANVLTF. For the CDR3, the DNA is TGTGCCAGCAGGCGGACAGATAAACCCGCTGGGGCCAACGTCCTGACTTTC.

This clone was counted once. The rearrangement links TRBV19 to TRBJ1-4, with D uncertain. Trimming cost V 11 bases and J 0 bases, with 13 bases left between them. This CDR3 comprises 14 residues. CDR1 is LNHDA and CDR2 is SQIVND in the germline V gene (reference sequence). This CDR3 reads CASAGVATNEKLFF. The DNA of the CDR3 is TGTGCCTCGGCGGGCGTAGCAACTAATGAAAAACTGTTTTTT.

This chain links TRBV4-3 with TRBJ1-1; D ambiguous. Between the trimmed V and J ends, which lost 0 bases and 0 bases, there was a span of 5 bases. This CDR3 has 14 residues. CDR1 is LGHNA and CDR2 is YSLEER in the germline V gene. The DNA for the CDR3 is TGCGCCAGCAGCCAAGATTTGATGAACACTGAAGCTTTCTTT. Translated: CASSQDLMNTEAFF.

The chain joins TRBV4-1 to TRBJ1-6; D gene uncertain. Germline CDR1 is MGHRA and CDR2 is YSYEKL. CDR3 size: 16 residues. Trimming stripped 2 bases from V and 9 bases from J, with 17 bases between. The CDR3 loop reads CASSQNVRPVGSPLHF. Here the CDR3 DNA reads TGCGCCAGCAGCCAAAATGTTCGGCCCGTTGGTTCACCCCTCCACTTT.

The rearrangement links TRBV4-2 to TRBJ2-7; 9 positions agree with TRBD2. The germline CDR1 and CDR2 sequences are LGHNA and YNFKEQ. The CDR3 extends over 17 amino acids. The ends lost 0 bases at V and 2 bases at J; junction bases unmatched: 8. The CDR3 spells CASSQDFLVAGAYEQYF. CDR3 nucleotide sequence: TGTGCCAGCAGCCAAGACTTCTTGGTAGCGGGAGCCTACGAGCAGTACTTC.

The CDR3 DNA follows: TGTGCCACCAGCAGAGGGACAGGGGGTCAGACTGAAGCTTTCTTT. Protein sequence: CATSRGTGGQTEAFF. The V and J genes are TRBV15 and TRBJ1-1; 10 bases are a match to TRBD1. Germline-derived CDR1 and CDR2 are LNHNV and YYDKDF (reference sequence). Trimming cost V 1 base and J 5 bases; bases outside gene matches: 4. CDR3 length: 15 residues.

The V and J genes are TRBV7-9 and TRBJ1-1; no firm D call. The V gene lost 1 base and the J gene lost 7 bases, with 10 bases spanning the gap. The CDR3 is made up of 13 amino acids. Germline CDR1 SEHNR, CDR2 FQNEAQ (reference sequence). The CDR3 is CASSLEVGGEAFF. CDR3 bases: TGTGCCAGCAGCTTAGAGGTCGGCGGTGAAGCTTTCTTT.